A selection of T cell receptor beta chains follows, all from one sample in a study of cytomegalovirus exposure and HLA in healthy donors. TCRdb's table, derived via immunoSEQ multiplex PCR, lists solely in-frame clones and lacks some. The sample consists of about 260,000 clones, 90% of them appearing once. Specimen: PBMCs. These receptors all stem from a woman aged 25-40 years in good health and CMV-seronegative. Both conserved end residues are part of each CDR3. D genes are given only for firm matches. Not every row has a clone size; where given, it reads once, few, many or a size class.

J gene	clone size	V gene	D gene	CDR3 DNA	CDR3 protein
TRBJ2-2	.	TRBV4-1	TRBD2	TGCGCCAGCAGCCAACCACTGGGACTAGCGGAGGGAACCTCGAACACCGGGGAGCTGTTTTTT	CASSQPLGLAEGTSNTGELFF
TRBJ2-7	.	TRBV14	TRBD2	TGTGCCAGCAGCCAAGATAAGGTCTCGAGGGAGGGACGGGTTTACGAGCAGTACTTC	CASSQDKVSREGRVYEQYF
TRBJ1-3	.	TRBV7-6	.	TGTGCCAGCGCCGACTCTGGAAACACCATATATTTT	CASADSGNTIYF
TRBJ2-7	few	TRBV7-3	.	TGTGCCAGCAGCTTAGGGGCCCGCTACGAGCAGTACTTC	CASSLGARYEQYF
TRBJ2-7	.	TRBV4-2	TRBD2	TGTGCCAGCAGCAGAAATACCGGGACTAGCTACGAGCAGTACTTC	CASSRNTGTSYEQYF
TRBJ1-4	.	TRBV5-1	.	TGCGCCAGCAGCTTAACGGGGGCGTGGGGTGAAAAACTGTTTTTT	CASSLTGAWGEKLFF
TRBJ2-2	.	TRBV5-1	.	TGCGCCAGCAGCTTAGGGGCCGCGAACACCGGGGAGCTGTTTTTT	CASSLGAANTGELFF
TRBJ1-5	.	TRBV28	TRBD1	TGTGCCAGCAGTTTCCCTGACAGGGGGCACGCTTCGGATCAGCCCCAGCATTTT	CASSFPDRGHASDQPQHF
TRBJ2-7	.	TRBV6-5	.	TGTGCCAGCAGTTACAGGTCGGTAGGGGACTACGAGCAGTACTTC	CASSYRSVGDYEQYF
TRBJ2-7	.	TRBV27	.	TGTGCCAGCAGTTTCCGGGACGGCTCCTACGAGCAGTACTTC	CASSFRDGSYEQYF
TRBJ1-5	.	TRBV15	.	TGTGCCACCAGCAGGGACACAGCTCAGCCCCAGCATTTT	CATSRDTAQPQHF
TRBJ2-3	.	TRBV11-3	TRBD2	TGTGCCAGCAGCCCTCGACTAGCACCTAGCACAGATACGCAGTATTTT	CASSPRLAPSTDTQYF
TRBJ2-5	.	TRBV9	TRBD1	TGTGCCAGCAGTCTACGACAGGGGCAAGAGACCCAGTACTTC	CASSLRQGQETQYF
TRBJ2-7	.	TRBV18	.	TGTGCCAGCTCACCATCCGGACAGGGACTATCAGACTACGAGCAGTACTTC	CASSPSGQGLSDYEQYF
TRBJ2-5	.	TRBV20-1	.	TGCAGTGCTAGTTCAGTCGCGAAGTACTTC	CSASSVAKYF
TRBJ2-5	.	TRBV11-2	TRBD1	TGTGCCAGCAGCGGGACAGGGGTACGGGAGACCCAGTACTTC	CASSGTGVRETQYF
TRBJ2-3	.	TRBV9	.	TGTGCCAGCAGCCCACAGGGATCGGATACGCAGTATTTT	CASSPQGSDTQYF
TRBJ2-5	.	TRBV28	TRBD2	TGTGCCAGCAGTTTTATAGCGGGAGGGCGGTGGGGACAAGAGACCCAGTACTTC	CASSFIAGGRWGQETQYF
TRBJ2-1	.	TRBV5-4	TRBD2	TGTGCCAGCAGTTCGGGACTAGCGGGCGAGCAGTTCTTC	CASSSGLAGEQFF
TRBJ1-2	.	TRBV28	TRBD1	TGTGCCAGCAGCCCTGTCGGGACAGCTCACTATGGCTACACCTTC	CASSPVGTAHYGYTF
TRBJ2-7	.	TRBV5-1	TRBD1	TGCGCCAGCAGCTCCAGGGGGTCAGCCTACGAGCAGTACTTC	CASSSRGSAYEQYF
TRBJ1-2	.	TRBV19	.	TGTGCCAGTCTTATTCGGGGGGGCGCGTTTGGCTACACCTTC	CASLIRGGAFGYTF
TRBJ2-2	.	TRBV29-1	.	TGCAGCGTTGTTCCGAACACCGGGGAGCTGTTTTTT	CSVVPNTGELFF
TRBJ2-4	.	TRBV5-4	.	TGTGCCAGCAGCTTGGGGTTAGAGGCCAAAAACATTCAGTACTTC	CASSLGLEAKNIQYF
TRBJ2-3	once	TRBV5-4	.	TGTGCCAGCAGCCGGGTCCAGAGCACAGATACGCAGTATTTT	CASSRVQSTDTQYF
TRBJ2-7	.	TRBV29-1	.	TGCAGCCCAACAGAGGCGAACTACGAGCAGTACTTC	CSPTEANYEQYF
TRBJ1-5	.	TRBV19	.	TGTGCCAGTAGTATTCAAACATTCAATCAGCCCCAGCATTTT	CASSIQTFNQPQHF
TRBJ2-3	.	TRBV13	TRBD2	TGTGCCAGCAGCTTAGGACGATCGCGGGAGAACTCAGATACGCAGTATTTT	CASSLGRSRENSDTQYF
TRBJ2-7	.	TRBV9	.	TGTGCCAGCAGCGCCTCCGGGACCGGCGACGAGCAGTACTTC	CASSASGTGDEQYF
TRBJ2-7	once	TRBV7-2	.	TGTGCCAGCAGCTTAAACAGCTTGTCCTACGAGCAGTACTTC	CASSLNSLSYEQYF
TRBJ2-1	.	TRBV14	TRBD2	TGTGCCAGCAGCCCCCTAGCGGGGCCGTACAATGAGCAGTTCTTC	CASSPLAGPYNEQFF
TRBJ2-3	.	TRBV29-1	.	TGCACCACACGTGGGACACCATCTAGCACAGATACGCAGTATTTT	CTTRGTPSSTDTQYF
TRBJ1-5	.	TRBV10-3	.	TGTGCCATCGTCACAGGGTTCGGGAATCAGCCCCAGCATTTT	CAIVTGFGNQPQHF
TRBJ2-1	few	TRBV11-2	.	TGTGCCAGCAGCTTAATCGCGGGTAGCAGCTCCTACAATGAGCAGTTCTTC	CASSLIAGSSSYNEQFF
TRBJ2-1	.	TRBV28	.	TGTGCCAGCAGTTCCCCCCGGACGGGGCACAATGAGCAGTTCTTC	CASSSPRTGHNEQFF
TRBJ2-7	.	TRBV6-1	.	TGTGCCAGCAGTGAAGCTCGGTCGGTCCCTTACGAGCAGTACTTC	CASSEARSVPYEQYF
TRBJ2-7	.	TRBV28	.	TGTGCCAGCAGTGGAGGGACACGATCCTACGAGCAGTACTTC	CASSGGTRSYEQYF
TRBJ2-2	.	TRBV15	.	TGTGCCACCAGCAGCAGGGGCACCGGGGAGCTGTTTTTT	CATSSRGTGELFF
TRBJ2-2	.	TRBV28	TRBD2	TGTGCCAGTCGGCGGGAGGGAAGGAACACCGGGGAGCTGTTTTTT	CASRREGRNTGELFF
TRBJ2-1	.	TRBV19	.	TGTGCCACCACGTTGCGTGAGCAGTTCTTC	CATTLREQFF
TRBJ2-7	.	TRBV7-3	.	TGTGCCAGCAGCTTAGAAGACGGACCCTACGAGCAGTACTTC	CASSLEDGPYEQYF
TRBJ1-4	.	TRBV15	TRBD1	TGTGCCACCAGCGAAACAGGGGCATATGAAAAACTGTTTTTT	CATSETGAYEKLFF
TRBJ2-7	.	TRBV19	.	TGTGCCAGTAGTCCCGGACAAGCCTACGAGCAGTACTTC	CASSPGQAYEQYF
TRBJ2-7	.	TRBV9	TRBD2	TGTGCCAGCAGCGTAGACGGGAGGACCCACGAGCAGTACTTC	CASSVDGRTHEQYF
TRBJ2-7	.	TRBV27	TRBD2	TGTGCCAGCAGTTTAAGGGGACTAGCGGGACGGAACGAGCAGTACTTC	CASSLRGLAGRNEQYF
TRBJ2-3	.	TRBV28	.	TGTGCCAGCCAAAAACAGGGGAGGCTCACAGATACGCAGTATTTT	CASQKQGRLTDTQYF
TRBJ1-3	.	TRBV2	TRBD1	TGTGCCAGCAGTTTGGCCCCGGGACAGGGTGTTCACACCATATATTTT	CASSLAPGQGVHTIYF
TRBJ2-7	.	TRBV4-1	TRBD1	TGCGCCAGCTCGGGACAGGGGGCTCGGGAGCAGTACTTC	CASSGQGAREQYF
TRBJ2-7	.	TRBV15	TRBD2	TGTGCCACTCGAGGGGGGGCTAGCGGGAGTTACGAGCAGTACTTC	CATRGGASGSYEQYF
TRBJ2-1	.	TRBV11-1	.	TGTGCCAGCAGCTTATTGGTTGGGGGCCGAGGGGTCTACAATGAGCAGTTCTTC	CASSLLVGGRGVYNEQFF
TRBJ1-2	once	TRBV29-1	TRBD1	TGCAGCGCCGGGACAGACTATGGCTACACCTTC	CSAGTDYGYTF
TRBJ2-7	.	TRBV5-1	.	TGCGCCAGCAGACGGGCCAGAGACTCCTACGAGCAGTACTTC	CASRRARDSYEQYF
TRBJ2-7	.	TRBV27	TRBD1	TGTGCCAGCAGTTCCACAGGGGGACCCTCCTACGAGCAGTACTTC	CASSSTGGPSYEQYF
TRBJ2-6	.	TRBV6-5	.	TGTGCCAGCAGTTACTTACAGTTCTCTGGGGCCAACGTCCTGACTTTC	CASSYLQFSGANVLTF
TRBJ2-7	.	TRBV7-9	TRBD2	TGTGCCAGCAGCCCCGGGACTAGCGGGATGTTCTCCTACGAGCAGTACTTC	CASSPGTSGMFSYEQYF
TRBJ2-1	once	TRBV10-1	TRBD2	TGCGCCAGCAACCTGGGGATAGCGGGAGGGCCAACGTGGAATGAGCAGTTCTTC	CASNLGIAGGPTWNEQFF
TRBJ2-7	.	TRBV9	.	TGTGCCAGCAGCTCGGTCCCCGGGGGGACAGGATCCTACGAGCAGTACTTC	CASSSVPGGTGSYEQYF